Below are 4 T cell receptor beta chains sequenced from a single sample in a study of CD8 T cells in Susac syndrome. With random hexamers, reverse transcription was performed on about 0.5 to 1 ug of RNA. TCRdb redid the calling of the immunoSEQ multiplex PCR reads with MiXCR, one entry per CDR3 protein. The sample lists a few hundred thousand distinct CDR3 sequences; 89% were seen once. Input material: CD8+ T cells from PBMCs. These receptors were collected from a human donor with multiple sclerosis.

The V gene is TRBV11-2, the J gene TRBJ2-4; 7 bases line up with TRBD2. The junction had 3 bases not matched to a gene; V was cut back by 4 bases and J by 0 bases. The CDR3 is made up of 15 amino acids. CDR1 and CDR2 (germline): SGHAT, FQNNGV. Here the CDR3 reads CASSSSGKAKNIQYF. As DNA, the CDR3 is TGTGCCAGCAGCTCTAGCGGAAAAGCCAAAAACATTCAGTACTTC.

This chain joins TRBV7-9 and TRBJ1-5; no reliable D call. V dropped 5 bases and J dropped 11 bases, with 19 bases sitting between them. The CDR3 loop spans 14 amino acids. The germline gives CDR1 SEHNR, CDR2 FQNEAQ (reference sequence). The CDR3 loop reads CASSPGSSFSAQHF. The CDR3, as DNA: TGTGCCAGCAGCCCCGGATCGTCATTTTCGGCCCAGCATTTT.

The CDR3 spells CASSSGGAYQLFF. CDR3 nucleotides: TGTGCCAGTAGTAGCGGGGGGGCTTACCAGCTGTTTTTT. J is TRBJ2-2 and V is TRBV19, with 9 nucleotides matching TRBD2. The CDR3 spans 13 residues. CDR1 is LNHDA and CDR2 is SQIVND in the germline V gene (reference sequence). After removal of 4 bases from V and 12 bases from J, the junction contained 6 bases not matched to a gene.

The chain recombines TRBV4-3 with TRBJ2-2; 8 bases map to TRBD2. CDR1 is LGHNA, CDR2 YSLEER, per germline. Unmatched junction bases numbered 7, after V lost 3 bases and J lost 4 bases. The CDR3 spans 16 residues. The CDR3: CASSQAAGGVTGELFF. CDR3 DNA: TGCGCCAGCAGCCAGGCGGCGGGGGGCGTCACCGGGGAGCTGTTTTTT.